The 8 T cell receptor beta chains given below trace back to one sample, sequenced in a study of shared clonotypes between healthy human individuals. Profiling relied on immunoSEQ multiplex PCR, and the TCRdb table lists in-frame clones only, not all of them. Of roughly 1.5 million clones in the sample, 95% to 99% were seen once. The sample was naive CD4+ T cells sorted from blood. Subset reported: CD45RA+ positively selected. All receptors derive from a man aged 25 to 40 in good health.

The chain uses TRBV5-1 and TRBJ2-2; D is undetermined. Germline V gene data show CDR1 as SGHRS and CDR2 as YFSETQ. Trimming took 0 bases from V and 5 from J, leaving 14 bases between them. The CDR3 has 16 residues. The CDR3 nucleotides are TGCGCCAGCAGCTTGGGGTGGCAGGTCCCAACCGGGGAGCTGTTTTTT. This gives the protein CASSLGWQVPTGELFF.

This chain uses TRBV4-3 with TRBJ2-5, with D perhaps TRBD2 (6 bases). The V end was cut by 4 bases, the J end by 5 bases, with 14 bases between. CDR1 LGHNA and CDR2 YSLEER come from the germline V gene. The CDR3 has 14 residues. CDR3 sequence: CASSRTGREETQYF. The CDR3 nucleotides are TGCGCCAGCAGCCGGACGGGCCGGGAGGAGACCCAGTACTTC.

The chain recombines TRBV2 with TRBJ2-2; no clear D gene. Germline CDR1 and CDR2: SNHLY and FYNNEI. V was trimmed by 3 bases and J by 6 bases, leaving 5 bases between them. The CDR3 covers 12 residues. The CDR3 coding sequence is TGTGCCAGCAGTGAGGTAGCCGGGGAGCTGTTTTTT. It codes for CASSEVAGELFF.

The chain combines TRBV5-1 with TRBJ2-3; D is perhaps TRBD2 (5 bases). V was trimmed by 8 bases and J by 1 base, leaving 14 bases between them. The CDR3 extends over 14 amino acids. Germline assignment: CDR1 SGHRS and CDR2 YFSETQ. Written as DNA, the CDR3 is TGCGCCAGTACTAGAGTGTTGGGCACAGATACGCAGTATTTT. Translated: CASTRVLGTDTQYF.

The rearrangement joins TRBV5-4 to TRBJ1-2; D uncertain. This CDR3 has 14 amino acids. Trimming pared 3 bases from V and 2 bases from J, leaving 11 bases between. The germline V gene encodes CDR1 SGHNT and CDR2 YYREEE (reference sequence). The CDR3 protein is CASSSRTENYGYTF. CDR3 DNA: TGTGCCAGCAGCTCCCGGACGGAAAACTATGGCTACACCTTC.

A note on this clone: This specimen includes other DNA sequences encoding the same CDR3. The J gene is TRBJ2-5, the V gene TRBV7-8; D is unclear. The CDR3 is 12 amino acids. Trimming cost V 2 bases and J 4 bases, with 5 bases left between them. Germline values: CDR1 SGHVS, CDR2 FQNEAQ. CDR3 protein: CASSLSLETQYF. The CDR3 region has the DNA TGTGCCAGCAGCTTATCTCTAGAGACCCAGTACTTC.

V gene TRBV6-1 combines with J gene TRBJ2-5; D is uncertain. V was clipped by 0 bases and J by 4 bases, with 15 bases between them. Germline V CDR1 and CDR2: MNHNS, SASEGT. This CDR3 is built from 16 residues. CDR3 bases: TGTGCCAGCAGTGAAGCCCCGTTGGGCCATGGAGAGACCCAGTACTTC. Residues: CASSEAPLGHGETQYF.

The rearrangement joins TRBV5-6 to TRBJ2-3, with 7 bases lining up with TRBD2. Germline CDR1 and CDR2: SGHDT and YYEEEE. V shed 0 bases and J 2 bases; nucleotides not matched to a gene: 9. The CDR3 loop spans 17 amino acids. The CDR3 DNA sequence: TGTGCCAGCAGCTTGGCGGGTTCGGGGGGTTTCACAGATACGCAGTATTTT. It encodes CASSLAGSGGFTDTQYF.